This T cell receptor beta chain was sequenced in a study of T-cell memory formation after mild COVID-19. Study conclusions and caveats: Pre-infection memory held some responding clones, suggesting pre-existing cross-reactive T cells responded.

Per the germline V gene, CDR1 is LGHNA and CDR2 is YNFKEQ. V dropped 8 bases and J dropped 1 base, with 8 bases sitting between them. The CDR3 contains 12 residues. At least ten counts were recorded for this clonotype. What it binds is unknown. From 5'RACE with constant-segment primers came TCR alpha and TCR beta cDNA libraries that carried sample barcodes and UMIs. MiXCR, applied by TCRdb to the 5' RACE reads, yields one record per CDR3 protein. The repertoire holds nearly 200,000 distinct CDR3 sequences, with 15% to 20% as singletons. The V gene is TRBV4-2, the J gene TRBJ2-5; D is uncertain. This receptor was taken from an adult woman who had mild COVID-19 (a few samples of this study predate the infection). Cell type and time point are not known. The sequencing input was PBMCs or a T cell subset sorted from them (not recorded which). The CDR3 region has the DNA TGTGCCAGCTCGTATTCCCAAGAGACCCAGTACTTC. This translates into CASSYSQETQYF.